The 25 T cell receptor beta chains below come from one sample, sequenced in a study of control samples from healthy donors and cancer patients. TCRdb's table, derived via immunoSEQ multiplex PCR, lists solely in-frame clones and lacks some. The sample lists over 25,000 clones, around 90% occurring once. Sequencing was performed on formalin-fixed, paraffin-embedded tissue. Receptors were obtained from a female donor with melanoma.

The chain has TRBV5-1 and TRBJ1-2; 7 bases match TRBD1. The CDR3 runs to 16 residues. Germline assignment: CDR1 SGHRS and CDR2 YFSETQ. With V trimmed by 0 bases and J by 5 bases, 10 bases remained unmatched. The CDR3 DNA reads as TGCGCCAGCAGCTTGGGAGTACAGGGGCTGGGGTATGGCTACACCTTC. Translation: CASSLGVQGLGYGYTF.

The chain couples TRBV30 to TRBJ2-1; possible D gene TRBD2, 6 bases. The CDR3 contains 13 residues. Germline CDR1 is GTSNPN and CDR2 is SVGIG (reference sequence). Trimming took off 0 bases at V and 9 bases at J, with 12 bases between the two ends. The CDR3: CAWSVYPEGEQFF. The DNA of the CDR3 is TGTGCCTGGAGTGTATACCCGGAGGGTGAGCAGTTCTTC.

CDR3 loop: CAWNEPEWGTSSEFSNQPQHF. The CDR3 coding sequence is TGTGCCTGGAATGAACCCGAGTGGGGCACTAGCTCCGAGTTCAGCAATCAGCCCCAGCATTTT. J is TRBJ1-5 and V is TRBV30; weak D call: TRBD1 (5 bases). V was trimmed by 4 bases and J by 1 base, leaving 32 bases between them. The CDR3 runs to 21 residues. CDR1 and CDR2 from the germline V gene are GTSNPN and SVGIG (reference sequence). Full variable domain (remainder filled in from reference TRBV30 and TRBJ1-5): SQTIHQWPATLVQPVGSPLSLECTVEGTSNPNLYWYRQAAGRGLQLLFYSVGIGQISSEVPQNLSASRPQDRQFILSSKKLLLSDSGFYLCAWNEPEWGTSSEFSNQPQHFGDGTRLSIL.

The V and J genes are TRBV5-4 and TRBJ2-1, with D unresolved. CDR1 is SGHNT and CDR2 is YYREEE in the germline V gene (reference sequence). V was shortened by 0 bases and J by 2 bases, with 6 bases between the two germline ends. The CDR3 length is 14 residues. DNA for the CDR3: TGTGCCAGCAGCTTGGTTTCAGCCTACAATGAGCAGTTCTTC. Its protein product is CASSLVSAYNEQFF.

J is TRBJ1-5 and V is TRBV4-1; the D is unclear. The germline gives CDR1 MGHRA, CDR2 YSYEKL. V lost 0 bases, J lost 2 bases, and 8 bases lay in between. This CDR3 is built from 15 residues. Here the CDR3 reads CASSQEVNGNQPQHF. The CDR3 DNA follows: TGCGCCAGCAGCCAAGAGGTGAATGGCAATCAGCCCCAGCATTTT.

The CDR3 region has the DNA TGTGCCAGCAGCCTGGGACAGGACAGCTACGAGCAGTACTTC. It specifies CASSLGQDSYEQYF. This chain uses TRBV3-1 (or the pseudogene TRBV3-2) with TRBJ2-7; TRBD1 aligns across 8 bases. V gave up 4 bases and J gave up 3 bases; unmatched junction bases: 5. Germline V lookup: CDR1 LGHDT, CDR2 YNNKEL (reference sequence). The CDR3 length is 14 residues.

In nucleotides, the CDR3 is TGTGCCAGCAGGGGTAGCAGGGGCTATGGCTACACCTTC. Translating it yields CASRGSRGYGYTF. This chain uses TRBV27 with TRBJ1-2, with D perhaps matching TRBD1 (6 bases). The CDR3 runs 13 residues. Germline V lookup: CDR1 MNHEY, CDR2 SMNVEV (reference sequence). V was clipped by 6 bases and J by 4 bases, with 12 bases between them.

This chain uses TRBV20-1 with TRBJ2-3, with D perhaps matching TRBD1 or TRBD2 (5 bases each). Between the trimmed V and J ends, which lost 3 bases and 4 bases, there was a span of 11 bases. Looked up from germline, CDR1 is DFQATT and CDR2 is SNEGSKA (reference sequence). The CDR3 is 13 residues long. The chain's CDR3 is CSASGTLADTQYF. The CDR3 DNA follows: TGCAGTGCTAGTGGGACGTTGGCAGATACGCAGTATTTT.

This rearrangement joins TRBV6-6 to TRBJ2-2, with unresolved D. Trimming stripped 7 bases from V and 5 bases from J, with 11 bases between. Per germline, CDR1 MNHNY and CDR2 SVGAGI (reference sequence). The CDR3 is 13 residues long. The CDR3 region is CASNNGGTGELFF. Written as DNA, the CDR3 is TGTGCCAGCAATAACGGTGGAACCGGGGAGCTGTTTTTT.

The J gene is TRBJ2-3, the V gene TRBV5-4, with TRBD2 identical over 9 bases. Germline CDR1 SGHNT, CDR2 YYREEE (reference sequence). Losses at the gene ends were 3 bases for V and 3 bases for J; bases not matched to a gene: 5. The CDR3 has 15 amino acids. The CDR3: CASSYGGRGTDTQYF. Here the CDR3 DNA reads TGTGCCAGCAGCTATGGCGGGAGGGGTACAGATACGCAGTATTTT.

This chain uses TRBV7-2 with TRBJ2-7, with TRBD1 matching over 7 bases. CDR3 length: 15 amino acids. The V gene's germline CDR1 is SGHTA and CDR2 FQGNSA. V dropped 5 bases and J dropped 6; count of bases not matched to a gene: 13. CDR3 bases: TGTGCCAGCAGCCCCACAGGGGTCTCCTTTCTCGAGCAGTACTTC. Amino acid sequence: CASSPTGVSFLEQYF.

The count of this clone is one. The chain couples TRBV7-9 to TRBJ2-4; 10 bases fit TRBD1. V dropped 4 bases and J dropped 7; count of bases not matched to a gene: 4. The CDR3 has 14 amino acids. Per the germline V gene, CDR1 is SEHNR and CDR2 is FQNEAQ (reference sequence). This CDR3 reads CASSWGDRGNIQYF. For the CDR3, the DNA is TGTGCCAGCAGCTGGGGGGACAGGGGTAACATTCAGTACTTC.

This chain links TRBV7-9 with TRBJ2-7; either TRBD1 or TRBD2 may fit D (5 bases each). Germline V CDR1 and CDR2: SEHNR, FQNEAQ (reference sequence). Deletions cut 5 bases from V and 0 bases from J, with 20 bases between. The CDR3 has 17 amino acids. The CDR3 coding sequence is TGTGCCAGCAGCCGCCTTGCCGGGACGGCGAGCTCCTACGAGCAGTACTTC. Translated, it gives CASSRLAGTASSYEQYF.

The chain uses TRBV27 and TRBJ1-4; 9 bases match TRBD1. Germline V CDR1 and CDR2: MNHEY, SMNVEV (reference sequence). With V trimmed by 5 bases and J by 6 bases, 13 bases remained unmatched. The CDR3 has 17 residues. CDR3 DNA sequence: TGTGCCAGCAGTCAGCCTCTTCAGACAGGGGGTTATGAAAAACTGTTTTTT. It specifies CASSQPLQTGGYEKLFF.

The rearrangement links TRBV24-1 to TRBJ2-1; 10 bases agree with TRBD2. V dropped 4 bases and J dropped 2; count of bases not matched to a gene: 4. CDR3 length: 16 residues. CDR1 and CDR2 (germline): KGHDR, SFDVKD. The CDR3 DNA is TGTGCCACCAGTGACCCTAGCGGGAGCACCTACAATGAGCAGTTCTTC. As protein: CATSDPSGSTYNEQFF.

This clone has just one count. The V gene is TRBV5-1, the J gene TRBJ2-7, with a possible D match to TRBD1 (6 bases). The germline gives CDR1 SGHRS, CDR2 YFSETQ. V was pared by 0 bases and J by 4 bases, with 14 bases between. The CDR3 runs to 15 residues. CDR3 DNA sequence: TGCGCCAGCAGCTTGGGGACAGAAGTCCCGTACGAGCAGTACTTC. Its translation is CASSLGTEVPYEQYF.

J is TRBJ2-1 and V is TRBV27, with 9 bases matching TRBD2. Germline lookup yields CDR1 MNHEY and CDR2 SMNVEV (reference sequence). After removal of 3 bases from V and 13 bases from J, the junction contained 31 bases not matched to a gene. This CDR3 is built from 21 residues. The CDR3 here is CASSFRGVAGDHSPITPPQFF. DNA of the CDR3: TGTGCCAGCAGTTTCCGGGGGGTAGCGGGAGATCATTCCCCAATAACCCCCCCCCAGTTCTTC.

This chain links TRBV7-8 with TRBJ2-3; 14 bases map to TRBD2. The CDR3 is 19 amino acids. CDR1 and CDR2 (germline): SGHVS, FQNEAQ. Trimming cost V 4 bases and J 3 bases; bases outside gene matches: 12. The CDR3 nucleotides read TGTGCCAGCAGCTCACTCCGAAGACTAGCGGGAGGGCCGACAGATACGCAGTATTTT. Translation: CASSSLRRLAGGPTDTQYF.

This chain joins TRBV15 and TRBJ2-1; TRBD2 might be the D (6 bases). Germline V gives CDR1 LNHNV, CDR2 YYDKDF (reference sequence). The CDR3 runs to 15 residues. V gave up 2 bases and J gave up 8 bases, with 16 bases separating them. CDR3 DNA sequence: TGTGCCACCAGCAGACTCCGACTAGAACTCGATGAGCAGTTCTTC. Its translation: CATSRLRLELDEQFF. The full variable domain, rest sourced from reference TRBV15 and TRBJ2-1, is DAMVIQNPRYQVTQFGKPVTLSCSQTLNHNVMYWYQQKSSQAPKLLFHYYDKDFNNEADTPDNFQSRRPNTSFCFLDIRSPGLGDTAMYLCATSRLRLELDEQFFGPGTRLTVL.

This clone counts as medium-sized. This rearrangement joins TRBV27 to TRBJ1-1; 8 nucleotides agree with TRBD1. The length of the CDR3 is 13 residues. After removal of 5 bases from V and 3 bases from J, the junction contained 2 bases not matched to a gene. Germline assignment: CDR1 MNHEY and CDR2 SMNVEV (reference sequence). The CDR3 loop is CASSLTGDTEAFF. The CDR3 DNA is TGTGCCAGCAGTCTGACAGGGGACACTGAAGCTTTCTTT.

The rearrangement uses TRBV7-8 and TRBJ1-1; D unresolved. Germline CDR1 SGHVS, CDR2 FQNEAQ. This CDR3 has 13 amino acids. V was clipped by 7 bases and J by 0 bases, with 9 bases between them. The CDR3 is CASTPRVNTEAFF. CDR3 nucleotides: TGTGCCAGCACCCCGAGGGTGAACACTGAAGCTTTCTTT.

CDR3 in amino acids: CASSQAGGRSHGELFF. The CDR3, as DNA: TGTGCCAGCAGCCAGGCTGGCGGGAGGTCCCACGGGGAGCTGTTTTTT. V gene TRBV11-2 combines with J gene TRBJ2-2, with 8 positions matching TRBD2. Germline V gene data show CDR1 as SGHAT and CDR2 as FQNNGV. The CDR3 is made up of 16 amino acids. J gave up 7 bases and V 5 bases, and 12 bases lay outside the gene matches.

This chain uses TRBV2 with TRBJ1-2, with a weak D call TRBD1 (5 bases). This CDR3 comprises 18 residues. V shed 10 bases and J shed 7 bases, with 34 bases lying between them. Germline V gene sequence: CDR1 SNHLY, CDR2 FYNNEI. The CDR3: CAIQKYARDLDPGGGYTF. The DNA for the CDR3 is TGTGCCATCCAAAAGTACGCCCGGGACCTTGATCCGGGTGGTGGCTACACCTTC.

This chain joins TRBV27 and TRBJ1-5, with D tentatively TRBD1 (6 bases). Germline values: CDR1 MNHEY, CDR2 SMNVEV (reference sequence). V shed 7 bases and J shed 2 bases, with 12 bases lying between them. The CDR3 is 14 residues long. This chain's CDR3 is CASTRRGGNQPQHF. CDR3 DNA: TGTGCCAGCACCCGCAGGGGCGGCAATCAGCCCCAGCATTTT.

Comment on this clone: One junction end disagrees with the germline gene, perhaps due to a read error. The chain recombines TRBV7-2 with TRBJ2-7; TRBD1 aligns across 9 bases. The CDR3 is made up of 14 amino acids. CDR1 SGHTA and CDR2 FQGNSA come from the germline V gene. In nucleotides, the CDR3 is TGTGCCAGCAGCTTAGCAAGCGGACAGGGGCCGCCCTTCTTC. Its translation: CASSLASGQGPPFF.